The present entry profiles one T cell receptor beta chain with its context. Its antigen is still unknown. CDR1 and CDR2 from the germline V gene are SGHVS and FQNEAQ. The CDR3 length is 16 residues. Losses at the gene ends were 5 bases for V and 6 bases for J; bases not matched to a gene: 12. The data are from a study of shared clonotypes between healthy human individuals. Study at large: There were three CD4 naive, three CD4 memory, two CD8 naive and one CD8 memory plates per donor.

None of the donors, who were healthy HIV-negative adults, had recently had acute infections or vaccinations. Study results and limitations: Naive subsets usually exceeded memory subsets in estimated richness. The study found lower generation probabilities in non-shared clonotypes than in those shared by all four donors.

The assay was immunoSEQ multiplex PCR, and TCRdb's table has in-frame clones only and misses some. The repertoire holds 1.5 million to 1.9 million clones, with 98% as singletons. This receptor was taken from a man aged 25 to 40 in good health. The sequenced sample consisted of naive CD4+ T cells sorted from blood. Indicated subset: CD45RA+ positively selected. J is TRBJ2-7 and V is TRBV7-8; 11 bases fit TRBD2. CDR3 loop: CASSPNSGTSGFEQYF. DNA of the CDR3: TGTGCCAGCAGCCCCAATTCCGGGACTAGCGGCTTCGAGCAGTACTTC.